This T cell receptor beta chain is drawn from a study of T cell responses to AZD1222 COVID-19 vaccine. Trimming pared 3 bases from V and 7 bases from J, leaving 13 bases between. The CDR3 loop spans 13 amino acids. The germline gives CDR1 SGDLS, CDR2 YYNGEE. Sequencing used immunoSEQ multiplex PCR; TCRdb keeps in-frame clones, though not all of them. This sample carries about 100,000 clones, roughly 87% of them seen once, and the ten largest clones take about 15%. Study results and caveats: No day 14 peak samples; only post-peak repertoires were characterized. White British people made up most donors, females outnumbered males, and clonal diversity was possibly underestimated. Unmutated variant regions are reportedly the target of nearly half of TCRs that are spike-specific. Once two AZD1222 doses were given, Spike-specific TCR breadth and depth went up.

Of note for this clone: The antigen remains unidentified.

The V call is TRBV9, the J call TRBJ1-1, with D possibly TRBD1 on 5 matching bases. The receptor's source is an adult in good health. Sequenced here: peripheral blood, sampled on day 0 of AZD1222 vaccination. This CDR3 is CASSGRGSDEAFF. The CDR3 DNA reads TGTGCCAGCAGCGGAAGGGGTTCAGATGAAGCTTTCTTT.